This section outlines one TCR beta chain sequence together with its context. Its antigen remains unidentified. This entry belongs to a study of cytomegalovirus exposure and HLA in healthy donors. Study-wide context: Genetic ancestry analysis placed around 76% of the 300 to 500 donors that were genotyped in the Caucasian-associated cluster. Study-wide findings and caveats: Three chains linked to CMV were shown in vitro to be specific for CMV antigens. Cytomegalovirus association was assigned to about 180 TCR beta chains.

Primers: 60 Vbeta forward and 13 Jbeta reverse. Assay: immunoSEQ multiplex PCR; the TCRdb copy retains only in-frame clones and omits some. The data hold over 80,000 clones, with around 79% observed a single time. This TCR came from a woman between 65 and 79 years old in good health and CMV-seropositive. Sequenced material: PBMCs.

CDR3 coding DNA: TGTGCCACCACCCACACCAGGAACACTGAAGCTTTCTTT. As protein: CATTHTRNTEAFF. The genes are TRBV15 and TRBJ1-1; D gene ambiguous. Trimming shortened V by 7 bases and J by 1 base, and 10 bases separated the two germline ends. The CDR3 consists of 13 residues. Germline CDR1 and CDR2: LNHNV and YYDKDF (reference sequence).